This T cell receptor (beta chain) came from a study of shared clonotypes between healthy human individuals (dated by TCRdb to 2019 to 2021). For the wider study: The cohort comprised two women and a few men aged 18 to 49 years. To estimate repertoire size and how much clonotypes are shared between individuals, the study performed deep sequencing of blood TCR repertoires from roughly five healthy adults. Libraries were prepared and TCR repertoires were sequenced by different laboratories using diverse techniques, in order to increase sequencing depth and limit assay-specific biases. Per donor, three plates each were used for CD4 naive and CD4 memory, two for CD8 naive, and one for CD8 memory. Each donor's leukapheresis produced roughly between roughly 0.85 and 9.5 billion PBMCs.

Counted from cysteine to phenylalanine, this CDR3 has 15 amino acids. Here the CDR3 DNA is all that survives: 45 bases in frame from base 1. Based on the germline V gene (reference sequence), the CDR1 and CDR2 sequences are SEHNR and FQNEAQ. Trimming removed 4 bases from V and 5 bases from J, leaving 14 bases between the germline ends. A remark on this clone: Its antigen remains undetermined. No base quality information exists; no much larger clone differs at one position.

Overall study outcomes, separate from this receptor: Even with the large sequencing depth, rarefaction of the sorted-subset datasets indicated that sequencing was incomplete. Roughly 5% of naive CD4, roughly 3.6% of naive CD8, roughly 2.4% of memory CD4, and about 0.4% of memory CD8 clonotypes were shared across a few donors. Pairwise subsampling indicated that sequencing depth was expected to affect the degree of clonotype sharing among donors. Sampling was restricted to blood, and TCR repertoires in tissues likely differ from the TCR repertoires found in blood. Because the study included only a small number of donors, the genetic and exposure-history diversity represented was limited. Compared with non-shared clonotypes, the clonotypes found in all four sorted-subset donors had higher generation probabilities. Estimated clonotype richness was generally larger for naive than for memory subsets.

Healthy HIV-negative adults with no recently reported acute infections or vaccinations were included as donors. Only Caucasian adults living in Nashville, Tennessee, USA were represented among the donors. CD4+ T cells were enriched by magnetic negative selection; naive cells were then positively selected on CD45RA, and the negative fraction formed the memory subset. After blood collection by leukapheresis, PBMCs were isolated using Ficoll-Histopaque density gradient centrifugation and then cryopreserved in the vapor phase of liquid nitrogen. Purity and quantity of every magnetically sorted T cell population were checked by analytical flow cytometry. Each sorted fraction had its genomic DNA isolated and then quantified by UV absorbance on a Nanodrop 2000c. Using the deep immunoSEQ assay, TCR CDR3 regions were amplified from genomic DNA by multiplex PCR. Genomic DNA extracted from each cell subset was distributed evenly over all wells of several immunoSEQ 96-well plates, and each plate served as one replicate. For sorted subsets, around 200 ng genomic DNA, equal to tens of thousands of T cell genomes, was loaded into each replicate PCR. The purified libraries were quantified using a Qubit 3.0 fluorometer, sized with a Bioanalyzer 2100, and then quantified again using the KAPA Library Quantification kit. Every immunoSEQ 96-well plate was sequenced on a separate single-read 150-cycle Illumina NextSeq 550 flow cell. The source study handled its data this way. Because the immunoSEQ output held only junctional sequences and lacked quality scores, the filtering could not match the filtering applied to full-length reads. Sequences were annotated with PyIR, a Python wrapper for IgBLAST v1.9, and V/J genes and CDR3 were assigned using IMGT germline references. Reads were filtered out if the reads had weak V/J assignments (E-value above 1e-6), no CDR3, stop codons, out-of-frame junctions, or ambiguous translated residues. V3J clonotypes were defined as sequences sharing the same inferred V gene, J gene, and CDR3 amino acid sequence. The percentage overlap between two repertoires was calculated by dividing the number of shared unique clonotypes by the size of the smaller repertoire. Three approaches were used to assess repertoire richness: RTK rarefaction, the Chao1 estimator, and Recon v2.1 estimates of unobserved clonotypes. Generation probabilities for all TCRbeta clonotypes obtained by the gDNA method from a few donors were computed using OLGA. TCRdb holds this immuneACCESS table with in-frame rearrangements only. Some clones are missing; in checked studies, unresolved V genes explain under half, and the rest has no known cause. D and trimming come from the DNA, and the V and J calls and clone size come from that table. Counted in this sample were roughly 2,500,000 clones; approximately 94% of them appeared once. The ten largest clonotypes hold approximately 0.37% of the sample.

This TCR was sampled from a man between 18 and 35 years old in good health. Some clones in this sample may be carry-over from other donors' samples. The sequencing sample was made of naive CD4+ T cells from PBMCs. Sample cell subset or site, as interpreted from the label and publication: CD45RA+ positively selected. The chain is assembled from TRBV7-9 and TRBJ2-2; perhaps TRBD1 is the D gene, with 6 bases matching. CDR3 protein: CASSSEGVRTGELFF. DNA sequence: TGTGCCAGCAGCTCCGAGGGGGTTCGGACCGGGGAGCTGTTTTTT.